Below, one T cell receptor (beta chain) is given with its context. Each donor was a healthy Caucasian individual from Russia, aged roughly 6 to 100. Together with a sample-barcoded 5' primer, a J-beta primer mix was included in a second PCR lasting about 7 to 11 cycles. Tagging of each cDNA molecule was performed by a template-switch adaptor with 12 random nucleotides. TCRdb reprocessed the 5' RACE reads with MiXCR, giving one entry per CDR3 protein. Counted here are more than 700,000 distinct CDR3 sequences, roughly 46% occurring once; the ten biggest clones make up 15% to 20%. This sample was taken from a study of blood T cells in healthy people across ages. The CDR3 consists of 16 residues. V was shortened by 3 bases and J by 3 bases, with 15 bases between the two germline ends. The germline gives CDR1 ENHRY, CDR2 SYGVKD.

The specimen was blood. The V and J genes are TRBV10-3 and TRBJ2-1; a weak D match, TRBD2 (5 bases). The clonotype comes from an elderly man in good health. Here the CDR3 DNA reads TGTGCCATCAGTGATAAGGTCTCCGGGGTCTACAATGAGCAGTTCTTC. It encodes CAISDKVSGVYNEQFF.